This TCR beta chain was identified in a study of radiation and T cells in renal cell carcinoma. Study-wide findings and caveats: Irradiated tumors had higher TCR clonality than control tumors. Baseline intratumoral clonotype presence is unknown without pretreatment biopsies. From baseline, blood top tumor clonotypes peaked at 2 weeks post-radiation.

The sample's treatment: 15 Gy SBRT to primary tumor, nephrectomy 4 weeks later. The patient's renal cell carcinoma had clear cell pathology. Worth noting for this clone: Antigen: not known.

The CDR3 is 15 amino acids. With V trimmed by 5 bases and J by 4 bases, 7 bases remained unmatched. CDR1 is MNHNY and CDR2 is SVGAGI in the germline V gene (reference sequence). The method was immunoSEQ multiplex PCR; TCRdb's version includes in-frame clones alone and lacks a portion of them. Here the sample spans about 24,000 clones, around 52% being singletons. This material consisted of tumor tissue, taken from a patient whose treatment included radiotherapy and nephrectomy. This sequence joins TRBV6-6 and TRBJ2-2; 7 bases align to TRBD2. The sequence was obtained from a woman aged 45-59 years with renal cell carcinoma. The CDR3 protein is CASSTRDYLTGELFF. CDR3 in DNA: TGTGCCAGCAGTACCCGGGACTACCTCACCGGGGAGCTGTTTTTT.